The 27 T cell receptor beta chains below were found in one sample sequenced in a study of breast tumors, draining lymph nodes, adjacent tissues. TCRdb re-analysed the multiplex PCR reads in MiXCR, keeping a single row per CDR3 protein. The data show approximately 230,000 distinct CDR3 sequences, with under 40% seen just once and approximately 4% held by the top ten. Axillary draining lymph nodes of breast cancer patients supplied the node samples. The sequenced material came from axillary lymph node tissue. The receptor set was obtained from a female donor with breast cancer. Some clones in this sample may be carry-over from other donors' samples.

As regards this clonotype: A much more abundant neighbour one base away suggests this may be a read error. As the CDR3 is not closed by the conserved phenylalanine or tryptophan, this likely results from a read error. The CDR3 DNA follows: TGCAGTGCGAACCGGGGGAAATACAATGAGCAGTTCCTC. Translating it yields CSANRGKYNEQFL. This sequence joins TRBV20-1 and TRBJ2-1; the D gene is possibly TRBD2 (6 bases). The CDR3 runs to 13 residues. V gave up 6 bases and J gave up 4 bases, with 13 bases separating them. Germline V gene data show CDR1 as DFQATT and CDR2 as SNEGSKA (reference sequence).

Comment on this clonotype: A much larger clone lies a single base off, so this may be a read error. V is TRBV20-1 and J is TRBJ2-4; the D gene is possibly TRBD2 (5 bases). The germline V gene encodes CDR1 DFQATT and CDR2 SNEGSKA (reference sequence). This CDR3 spans 13 amino acids. This CDR3 is CSADGLQKNTQYF. The CDR3 region has the DNA TGCAGTGCAGACGGACTGCAGAAAAACACTCAGTACTTC.

This clonotype was counted ten times or more. A much larger clone sits a single nucleotide away, making a read error possible. The chain combines TRBV6-6 with TRBJ2-7; 11 bases agree with TRBD1. The CDR3 totals 13 residues. Germline V CDR1 and CDR2: MNHNY, SVGAGI (reference sequence). J lost 3 bases, V lost 6 bases, and 1 base had no gene match. Here the CDR3 reads CASRGTGGYEQYF. CDR3 bases: TGTGCCAGCAGAGGGACAGGGGGCTACGAGCAGTACTTC.

On this clonotype itself: Given a much more abundant clone one base away, this may be a read error. J is TRBJ1-3 and V is TRBV9; the D is unclear. CDR1 SGDLS and CDR2 YYNGEE come from the germline V gene. The CDR3 is made up of 15 amino acids. The CDR3 protein is CASSVGQASGNTTYF. Written as DNA, the CDR3 is TGTGCCAGCAGCGTAGGTCAGGCTTCTGGAAACACCACATATTTT.

This clonotype has a count of ten or more. J is TRBJ2-3 and V is TRBV7-6; TRBD2 is a possible D gene (6 bases). This CDR3 comprises 15 residues. V was trimmed by 5 bases and J by 1 base, leaving 13 bases between them. Germline loops: CDR1 SGHVS, CDR2 FNYEAQ. CDR3 sequence (DNA): TGTGCCAGCAGCCCCCGGGGCGGGGGCACAGATACGCAGTATTTT. It translates to CASSPRGGGTDTQYF.

This clonotype showed up many times. V and J are TRBV12-3 or TRBV12-4 and TRBJ1-2; 12 positions agree with TRBD1. This CDR3 contains 17 residues. V shed 4 bases, J shed 7 bases, and the junction held 13 bases outside the gene matches. CDR3 in DNA: TGTGCCAGCAGTTCCACCCTCCGGGACAGGGGGCGCGGTGGCTACACCTTC. This translates into CASSSTLRDRGRGGYTF.

This clonotype has ten or more counts. The chain employs TRBV14 and TRBJ1-3, with D tentatively TRBD1 (5 bases). V lost 3 bases, J lost 5 bases, and 11 bases lay in between. The length of the CDR3 is 14 residues. In germline, CDR1 is SGHDN, CDR2 FVKESK. DNA for the CDR3: TGTGCCAGCAGCCAGAGCGGGGCGAGAAACACCATATATTTT. This sequence encodes CASSQSGARNTIYF. Looking up the rest from reference TRBV14 and TRBJ1-3 gives the full variable domain: EAGVTQFPSHSVIEKGQTVTLRCDPISGHDNLYWYRRVMGKEIKFLLHFVKESKQDESGMPNNRFLAERTGGTYSTLKVQPAELEDSGVYFCASSQSGARNTIYFGEGSWLTVV.

The rearrangement links TRBV5-6 to TRBJ1-3; D might be TRBD1 (5 bases). Looked up from germline, CDR1 is SGHDT and CDR2 is YYEEEE. The CDR3 spans 16 residues. V was trimmed by 0 bases and J by 0 bases, leaving 10 bases between them. The CDR3 nucleotides read TGTGCCAGCAGCTTGGTACAGGAGTTCTCTGGAAACACCATATATTTT. Translation: CASSLVQEFSGNTIYF.

This sequence joins TRBV19 and TRBJ2-2; TRBD2 aligns across 12 bases. J was trimmed by 4 bases and V by 7 bases; bases with no gene match: 4. Per germline, CDR1 LNHDA and CDR2 SQIVND (reference sequence). The CDR3 covers 15 residues. The CDR3 reads CASTLAGGRTGELFF. CDR3 sequence (DNA): TGTGCCAGTACTCTAGCGGGAGGGCGCACCGGGGAGCTGTTTTTT. Full variable domain (rest looked up from reference TRBV19 and TRBJ2-2): DGGITQSPKYLFRKEGQNVTLSCEQNLNHDAMYWYRQDPGQGLRLIYYSQIVNDFQKGDIAEGYSVSREKKESFPLTVTSAQKNPTAFYLCASTLAGGRTGELFFGEGSRLTVL.

This clonotype was seen more than once but under ten times. The chain is built from TRBV7-8 and TRBJ1-1; D remains ambiguous. Germline CDR1 is SGHVS and CDR2 is FQNEAQ. V was shortened by 0 bases and J by 1 base, with 9 bases between the two germline ends. The length of the CDR3 is 15 residues. The CDR3 DNA sequence: TGTGCCAGCAGCTTAGCGCGCGGTGAGAACACTGAAGCTTTCTTT. Translation gives CASSLARGENTEAFF.

In this sample, this clonotype turned up many times. The gene calls are TRBV2 and TRBJ2-1; 9 bases are a match to TRBD1. Germline V lookup: CDR1 SNHLY, CDR2 FYNNEI. V gave up 6 bases and J gave up 0 bases; unmatched junction bases: 6. This CDR3 spans 16 amino acids. In DNA form, the CDR3 reads TGTGCCAGCAGCCTACAGGGGGCGAGCTCCTACAATGAGCAGTTCTTC. It codes for CASSLQGASSYNEQFF.

In its sample, this clonotype was seen many times. This rearrangement joins TRBV28 to TRBJ2-3; a possible D gene is TRBD1 (6 bases). CDR1 and CDR2 from the germline V gene are MDHEN and SYDVKM. With 7 bases removed from V and 0 bases from J, the gap between germline ends came to 11 bases. There are 14 residues in the CDR3. This chain's CDR3 is CASNGGGSTDTQYF. The CDR3 coding sequence is TGTGCCAGCAATGGGGGCGGAAGCACAGATACGCAGTATTTT.

The chain is built from TRBV18 and TRBJ2-7; the match to TRBD1 covers 8 bases. The germline V gene encodes CDR1 KGHSH and CDR2 LQKENI. After removal of 4 bases from V and 2 bases from J, the junction contained 10 bases not matched to a gene. The CDR3 covers 16 residues. The CDR3 DNA reads TGTGCCAGCTCACTGGGATCGGGACAGGACCCCTACGAGCAGTACTTC. Translating gives CASSLGSGQDPYEQYF.

This clonotype showed up many times. The CDR3 region has the DNA TGCGCCAGCAGCCAAGAAGGGTCACAGGGGGTAGAGACCCAGTACTTC. It codes for CASSQEGSQGVETQYF. The chain recombines TRBV4-1 with TRBJ2-5; 8 nucleotides line up with TRBD1. V was clipped by 0 bases and J by 4 bases; unmatched bases: 7. The CDR3 sequence is 16 residues long. The germline gives CDR1 MGHRA, CDR2 YSYEKL.

The chain uses TRBV5-5 and TRBJ2-3, with TRBD2 matching 8 bases. Per the germline V gene, CDR1 is SGHKS and CDR2 is YYEKEE (reference sequence). CDR3 length equals 16 residues. Trimming removed 0 bases from V and 4 bases from J; junction bases left unmatched: 7. In DNA, the CDR3 is TGTGCCAGCAGCTTGGGAGGCGGGAGGCAGGCAGATACGCAGTATTTT. Translated, it gives CASSLGGGRQADTQYF. Full variable domain (remainder filled in from reference TRBV5-5 and TRBJ2-3): DAGVTQSPTHLIKTRGQQVTLRCSPISGHKSVSWYQQVLGQGPQFIFQYYEKEERGRGNFPDRFSARQFPNYSSELNVNALLLGDSALYLCASSLGGGRQADTQYFGPGTRLTVL.

This clonotype came up many times. This sequence joins TRBV7-6 and TRBJ2-1, with D possibly being TRBD1 (6 bases). This CDR3 contains 17 residues. Trimming stripped 5 bases from V and 2 bases from J, with 19 bases between. In germline, CDR1 is SGHVS, CDR2 FNYEAQ. The CDR3 loop is CASSPSRTAETYNEQFF. The CDR3, as DNA: TGTGCCAGCAGCCCGAGCCGGACAGCCGAGACCTACAATGAGCAGTTCTTC.

The table lists this clonotype with many counts. This rearrangement joins TRBV7-9 to TRBJ2-2, with TRBD1 matching 12 bases. Germline assignment: CDR1 SEHNR and CDR2 FQNEAQ (reference sequence). With 5 bases clipped from V and 4 bases from J, the junction kept 5 bases outside the gene matches. The CDR3 sequence is 16 residues long. CDR3 nucleotide sequence: TGTGCCAGCAGCCGGGACAGGGGGCATACCACCGGGGAGCTGTTTTTT. Amino acid sequence: CASSRDRGHTTGELFF.

As for this clonotype: A much larger clone lies a single base off, so this may be a read error. The chain joins TRBV6-6 to TRBJ2-7, with D maybe TRBD1 (5 bases). V lost 7 bases and J lost 0, with 13 bases in between. The CDR3 length is 14 residues. Germline CDR1 reads MNHNY; CDR2 reads SVGAGI (reference sequence). DNA for the CDR3: TGTGCCAGCATGCGACAGCCCCTCTCCTACGAGCAGTACTTC. This sequence encodes CASMRQPLSYEQYF.

This clonotype was observed many times. This chain connects TRBV19 to TRBJ2-3; D is undetermined. The CDR3 loop spans 14 amino acids. Trimming took off 4 bases at V and 4 bases at J, with 12 bases between the two ends. From germline, CDR1 is LNHDA and CDR2 SQIVND (reference sequence). Here the CDR3 reads CASSRAWDADTQYF. CDR3 nucleotides: TGTGCCAGTAGTAGGGCCTGGGATGCAGATACGCAGTATTTT.

V gene TRBV24-1 combines with J gene TRBJ2-7, with 7 nucleotides matching TRBD1. Germline V CDR1 and CDR2: KGHDR, SFDVKD. The CDR3 spans 15 residues. V dropped 5 bases and J dropped 5; count of bases not matched to a gene: 11. CDR3 protein: CATSARTTGIHEQYF. CDR3 in DNA: TGTGCCACCAGTGCTAGGACGACAGGGATCCACGAGCAGTACTTC.

The rearrangement joins TRBV6-5 to TRBJ2-7, with 9 bases aligning to TRBD1. Trimming removed 6 bases from V and 2 bases from J; junction bases left unmatched: 5. Germline lookup yields CDR1 MNHEY and CDR2 SVGAGI. This CDR3 contains 14 residues. The CDR3 DNA follows: TGTGCCAGCAGCCTCGGACAGGGGACCTACGAGCAGTACTTC. Amino acids: CASSLGQGTYEQYF.

The chain carries TRBV4-3 and TRBJ1-2; D not resolved. This CDR3 is 15 amino acids long. The V end was cut by 4 bases, the J end by 3 bases, with 15 bases between. Germline values: CDR1 LGHNA, CDR2 YSLEER. The CDR3 nucleotides read TGCGCCAGCAGCCCAGTCGGGCGGACTGACTATGGCTACACCTTC. Its protein product is CASSPVGRTDYGYTF.

This clonotype was seen ten or more times. CDR3 protein: CASSRLAGAYEQYF. In DNA form, the CDR3 reads TGTGCCAGCAGCAGACTAGCGGGGGCCTACGAGCAGTACTTC. The rearrangement joins TRBV12-3 or TRBV12-4 to TRBJ2-7, with 12 bases lining up with TRBD2. The CDR3 totals 14 residues. The V gene end was trimmed by 6 bases and the J gene end by 2 bases; junction bases not matched to a gene: 2.

The rearrangement links TRBV19 to TRBJ2-4; TRBD1 matches at 9 bases. Germline-derived CDR1 and CDR2 are LNHDA and SQIVND (reference sequence). The CDR3 loop spans 14 amino acids. J lost 6 bases, V lost 9 bases, and 9 bases had no gene match. As DNA, the CDR3 is TGTGCCAGCAGACCACCGGGACAGGGAAACATTCAGTACTTC. Protein product: CASRPPGQGNIQYF.

This clonotype came up many times. The genes are TRBV5-1 and TRBJ1-3, with TRBD1 as a possible D gene (5 bases). The CDR3 consists of 16 residues. Germline V gene lookup returns CDR1 SGHRS and CDR2 YFSETQ. V lost 4 bases, J lost 4 bases, and 18 bases lay in between. CDR3 region: CASSPTGGRSGNTIYF. In DNA form, the CDR3 reads TGCGCCAGCAGCCCAACAGGAGGGAGGTCGGGAAACACCATATATTTT.

This clonotype was seen ten or more times. The chain joins TRBV30 to TRBJ2-1; D remains ambiguous. The V gene's germline CDR1 is GTSNPN and CDR2 SVGIG (reference sequence). The CDR3 is 13 residues long. V lost 1 base and J 8 bases, leaving 12 bases between the germline ends. CDR3 sequence: CAWSGLGWDEQFF. The CDR3 bases are TGTGCCTGGAGTGGACTGGGTTGGGATGAGCAGTTCTTC.

This clonotype was found many times. The chain carries TRBV30 and TRBJ2-7, with D unclear. This CDR3 region has 13 residues. Germline V lookup: CDR1 GTSNPN, CDR2 SVGIG (reference sequence). The V gene lost 0 bases and the J gene lost 4 bases, with 10 bases spanning the gap. This CDR3 reads CAWSVPLPYEQYF. The CDR3 DNA is TGTGCCTGGAGTGTACCCCTCCCTTACGAGCAGTACTTC.